These T cell receptor beta chains were read from a single sample in a study of blood T cells in healthy people across ages. One entry per CDR3 protein, called by TCRdb with MiXCR from the 5' RACE reads. The table shows 790,000 or so distinct CDR3 sequences, with about 45% occurring only once. What was sequenced was blood. The receptor source for this set is an elderly man in good health. Both conserved end residues are part of each CDR3. D genes are given only for firm matches. Only part of the rows carry a size: once, few, many, or a class if the clone is expanded.

v_call	d_call	j_call	clone_size	cdr3_aa	cdr3_nt
TRBV5-1	TRBD1	TRBJ2-6	.	CASSSPGQRGAASGANVLTF	TGCGCCAGCAGCTCCCCGGGACAGCGAGGGGCGGCCTCTGGGGCCAACGTCCTGACTTTC
TRBV7-2	.	TRBJ2-1	.	CASSFDTSTSEFF	TGTGCCAGCAGCTTCGATACCAGCACATCGGAGTTCTTC
TRBV20-1	TRBD2	TRBJ2-5	.	CSARVTGTSGEQYF	TGCAGTGCTAGGGTTACCGGGACTAGTGGTGAGCAGTACTTC
TRBV6-2/TRBV6-3	.	TRBJ1-5	few	CASKQVFSNQPQHF	TGTGCCAGCAAACAGGTCTTCAGCAATCAGCCCCAGCATTTT
TRBV20-1	.	TRBJ2-6	many	CSARDSGANVLTF	TGCAGTGCCAGGGACTCTGGGGCCAACGTCCTGACTTTC
TRBV24-1	.	TRBJ2-5	few	CATSDFQETQYF	TGTGCCACCAGTGATTTTCAAGAGACCCAGTACTTC
TRBV7-9	.	TRBJ2-1	few	CASSPLQGSSEQFF	TGTGCCAGCAGCCCACTACAGGGAAGCAGTGAGCAGTTCTTC
TRBV7-9	TRBD1	TRBJ1-1	.	CASSLGTGVTEAFF	TGTGCCAGCAGCTTAGGTACAGGGGTCACTGAAGCTTTCTTT
TRBV29-1	TRBD1	TRBJ2-5	.	CSADRGVSETQYF	TGCAGCGCCGACAGGGGAGTTTCTGAGACCCAGTACTTC
TRBV3-1	.	TRBJ1-2	.	CASTSTGNRGYTF	TGTGCCAGCACCTCAACAGGGAACCGGGGCTACACCTTC
TRBV29-1	.	TRBJ2-3	few	CSVEGITSPDTQYF	TGCAGCGTTGAGGGTATAACTAGTCCCGATACGCAGTATTTT
TRBV7-2	TRBD2	TRBJ2-3	few	CASSWGLASTDTQYF	TGTGCCAGCAGCTGGGGACTAGCGTCCACAGATACGCAGTATTTT
TRBV4-1	.	TRBJ2-2	once	CASSPLVAGELFF	TGCGCCAGCAGCCCACTAGTAGCCGGGGAGCTGTTTTTT
TRBV28	TRBD2	TRBJ2-7	few	CASSLSSGGHNEQYF	TGTGCCAGCAGTCTTTCTAGCGGGGGCCACAATGAGCAGTACTTC
TRBV6-5	TRBD1	TRBJ1-2	.	CASRLSGGYGYTF	TGTGCCAGCAGGCTATCAGGGGGTTATGGCTACACCTTC
TRBV14	TRBD1	TRBJ1-1	.	CTSSQARTGIEAFF	TGTACCAGCAGCCAAGCCCGGACAGGGATTGAAGCTTTCTTT
TRBV10-3	.	TRBJ2-5	few	CAISELGVETQYF	TGTGCCATCAGTGAGCTTGGAGTGGAGACCCAGTACTTC
TRBV12-3/TRBV12-4	.	TRBJ2-1	many	CASTESKGSTYNEQFF	TGTGCCAGCACCGAAAGTAAAGGGAGCACCTACAATGAGCAGTTCTTC
TRBV24-1	.	TRBJ2-5	few	CATSDFPGWETQYF	TGTGCCACCAGTGATTTCCCAGGGTGGGAGACCCAGTACTTC
TRBV20-1	TRBD1	TRBJ2-3	few	CSASGQGAVTDTQYF	TGCAGTGCTAGTGGTCAGGGGGCTGTCACAGATACGCAGTATTTT
TRBV9	.	TRBJ2-3	.	CASSSSAGWEDTQYF	TGTGCCAGCAGTTCTAGTGCAGGGTGGGAAGATACGCAGTATTTT
TRBV25-1	.	TRBJ2-7	.	CASSAGTGLGGYNEQYF	TGTGCCAGCAGTGCAGGGACGGGCCTAGGCGGATACAACGAGCAGTACTTC
TRBV20-1	.	TRBJ2-7	many	CSARGQNPYEQYF	TGCAGTGCTAGGGGCCAGAACCCCTACGAGCAGTACTTC
TRBV2	TRBD2	TRBJ2-5	few	CASSPGTSGMETQYF	TGTGCCAGCAGCCCCGGGACTAGCGGGATGGAGACCCAGTACTTC
TRBV4-2	TRBD2	TRBJ2-5	few	CASSQDITSGSLGETQYF	TGTGCCAGCAGCCAAGATATAACTAGCGGGAGTCTCGGGGAGACCCAGTACTTC
TRBV6-2/TRBV6-3	.	TRBJ2-7	.	CASRTGTKLYEQYF	TGTGCCAGCCGGACCGGGACAAAGCTCTACGAGCAGTACTTC
TRBV2	TRBD2	TRBJ2-1	.	CASKRENSYNEQFF	TGTGCCAGCAAGCGGGAGAACTCCTACAATGAGCAGTTCTTC
TRBV5-1	.	TRBJ2-3	once	CASSLGLVGVDTQYF	TGCGCCAGCAGCTTGGGACTAGTGGGAGTGGATACGCAGTATTTT
TRBV20-1	TRBD2	TRBJ2-1	.	CSAPLAGANYNEQFF	TGCAGTGCACCCCTGGCGGGAGCCAACTACAATGAGCAGTTCTTC
TRBV29-1	.	TRBJ2-7	many	CSVKGAYEQYF	TGCAGCGTGAAGGGGGCCTACGAGCAGTACTTC
TRBV19	TRBD1	TRBJ2-3	.	CATGTGGDTQYF	TGTGCCACAGGGACAGGGGGGGATACGCAGTATTTT
TRBV3-1	.	TRBJ2-6	.	CASSQDPGVASGANVLTF	TGTGCCAGCAGCCAAGATCCCGGGGTCGCCTCTGGGGCCAACGTCCTGACTTTC
TRBV29-1	.	TRBJ1-5	.	CSVGWNNQPQHF	TGCAGCGTTGGTTGGAACAATCAGCCCCAGCATTTT
TRBV6-6	TRBD2	TRBJ2-7	.	CASSRTSWEQYF	TGTGCCAGCAGTCGGACTAGCTGGGAGCAGTACTTC
TRBV7-3	TRBD1	TRBJ2-7	few	CASSQDRAYEQYF	TGTGCCAGCAGCCAGGACAGGGCCTACGAGCAGTACTTC
TRBV7-2	.	TRBJ2-5	.	CASSSHWGDEQYF	TGTGCCAGCAGCTCACATTGGGGGGATGAGCAGTACTTC
TRBV6-1	.	TRBJ2-1	many	CASSDDPGDEQFF	TGTGCCAGCAGTGACGATCCAGGTGATGAGCAGTTCTTC
TRBV9	.	TRBJ2-3	.	CASSPLGGADTQYF	TGTGCCAGCAGCCCCTTGGGAGGTGCCGATACGCAGTATTTT
TRBV5-1	.	TRBJ2-3	.	CASSFGAGAADTQYF	TGCGCCAGCAGCTTCGGCGCAGGGGCGGCAGATACGCAGTATTTT
TRBV6-1	TRBD2	TRBJ2-7	few	CASTASGSSGEQYF	TGTGCCAGCACTGCTAGCGGGAGTTCTGGCGAGCAGTACTTC
TRBV20-1	TRBD2	TRBJ2-1	.	CSAGGLAGGEETQFF	TGCAGTGCTGGAGGACTAGCGGGAGGGGAAGAGACCCAGTTCTTC
TRBV6-1	.	TRBJ2-1	.	CASSEGSRVHNEQFF	TGTGCCAGCAGTGAAGGATCACGGGTCCACAATGAGCAGTTCTTC
TRBV29-1	TRBD2	TRBJ2-5	.	CSVEGLASGEQYF	TGCAGCGTCGAAGGACTAGCGTCAGGGGAGCAGTACTTC
TRBV20-1	TRBD2	TRBJ2-1	few	CSAFLQLHSGSHNEQFF	TGCAGTGCTTTCCTACAACTGCATAGCGGGAGTCACAATGAGCAGTTCTTC